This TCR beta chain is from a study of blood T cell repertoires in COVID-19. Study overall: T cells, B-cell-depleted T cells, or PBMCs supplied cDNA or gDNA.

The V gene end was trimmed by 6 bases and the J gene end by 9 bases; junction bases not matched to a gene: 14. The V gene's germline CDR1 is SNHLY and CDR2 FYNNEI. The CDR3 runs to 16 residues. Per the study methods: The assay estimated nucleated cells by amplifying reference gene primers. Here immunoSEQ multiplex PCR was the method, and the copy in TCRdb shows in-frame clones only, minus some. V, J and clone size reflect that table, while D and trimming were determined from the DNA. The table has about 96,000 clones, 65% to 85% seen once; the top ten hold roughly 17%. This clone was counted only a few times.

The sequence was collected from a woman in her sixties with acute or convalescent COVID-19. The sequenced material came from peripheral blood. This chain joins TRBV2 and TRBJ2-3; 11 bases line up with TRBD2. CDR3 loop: CASRQGASGGSLTQYF. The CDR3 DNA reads TGTGCCAGCAGGCAAGGGGCTAGCGGGGGGTCCCTGACGCAGTATTTT.